Sequencing of this T cell receptor (beta chain) was carried out in a study of OX40 agonist ivuxolimab in advanced cancers. Regarding the complete study: Ivuxolimab was an agonistic, fully human IgG2 monoclonal antibody directed against OX40 (CD134), a costimulatory receptor. Intravenous ivuxolimab was administered to patients every 2 weeks at six dose levels: 0.01, 0.1, 0.3, 1.5, 3 and 10 mg/kg. Among the approximately 54 dose-escalation patients, about 19 had hepatocellular carcinoma, about 15 melanoma, 9 renal cell carcinoma and 9 head and neck cancer. A male proportion of 75% to 85% and a mean age of 60 years, ranging from roughly 23 to 80, were recorded for the dose-escalation cohort. Patients were allowed to have had prior anti-PD-1, anti-PD-L1 or anti-CTLA-4 therapy, and around two fifths of the dose-escalation patients had been treated with checkpoint inhibitors. Partial responses were achieved by three dose-escalation patients, of whom one had hepatocellular carcinoma and two had cutaneous melanoma. The purpose of peripheral TCRbeta sequencing was to test whether ivuxolimab changed TCR sequence diversity and led to clonal T-cell expansion. The paper describes the monotherapy dose-escalation part (N = 52 patients) of the phase I trial of ivuxolimab. On the study overall, not on this receptor specifically: The antigen specificity of the clonally expanded peripheral T cells was not determined. Low levels of normalized T-cell clonal expansion were also seen in some patients who did not respond. In the 0.1-3.0 mg/kg groups, partial responders had among the lowest normalized peripheral clonal expansion, particularly in CD8+ T cells. At doses of 0.1 to 3.0 mg/kg, clonal expansion of both CD4+ and CD8+ blood T cells was observed from baseline to week 6. After ivuxolimab, more expanded clones were found on average in CD8+ T cells than in CD4+ T cells.

Patients with a history of autoimmune disease or receiving systemic immunosuppression were excluded from the trial. Peripheral blood for TCR sequencing was drawn from every dose cohort at baseline, at cycle 4 day 1 and at cycle 7 day 1. Samples came from an open-label, multicenter, first-in-human phase I dose-escalation trial of ivuxolimab. The trial enrolled adults with locally advanced or metastatic head and neck squamous cell, hepatocellular, melanoma or renal cell carcinoma. Before TCR sequencing, CD4+ and CD8+ T cells were separately sorted from peripheral blood. The germline V gene (reference sequence) provides CDR1 PRHDT and CDR2 FYEKMQ. Relative to germline, V is 0 bases shorter and J is 4 bases shorter, with 13 bases between their ends. The cysteine opens and the phenylalanine closes a CDR3 of 15 amino acids. The CDR3 DNA has 45 bases and is translated from base 1. This clone was found a few times. The clone's antigen remains unknown. No base-level quality is on record; no much larger clone is a single base apart.

Genomic DNA was isolated from the sorted cells so that the TCRbeta CDR3 region could be sequenced. The immunoSEQ Assay was used to sequence the TCRbeta CDR3 regions. TCRdb stores this immuneACCESS table with in-frame sequences only. Part of the clones is absent; in the studies checked, under half of the shortfall reflects unresolved V genes, and no reason is known for the rest. The table for this sample lists about 26,000 clones; 60% to 80% of them were counted only once. The ten largest clones represent roughly 24% of the sample. The source is an adult with an advanced solid tumor such as melanoma, head and neck, liver or kidney cancer. Sequencing was performed on CD4+ or CD8+ T cells sorted from blood, taken in a trial of the OX40 agonist ivuxolimab. The chain uses TRBV13 and TRBJ2-7, with the D segment identity uncertain. Here is the DNA: TGTGCCAGCAGCTTAGGGCAGCCGGGCGGTTACGAGCAGTACTTC. The encoded protein is CASSLGQPGGYEQYF.